What follows are 19 T cell receptor beta chains derived from one specimen sequenced in a study of shared clonotypes between healthy human individuals (dated by TCRdb to 2018 to 2020). Libraries came from the immunoSEQ multiplex PCR assay. This is the immuneACCESS table as TCRdb keeps it, with only in-frame sequences that have V and J called. A part of the clones is gone; compared with another copy, unresolved V genes explain less than half, and the rest is unexplained. The sample table lists hundreds of thousands of clones, roughly 70% of them with a count of one. Together, the top ten hold more than 1.5% of the sample. The sample was memory CD4+ T cells sorted from blood. The cell subset or site label for this specimen denotes: CD45RA-negative fraction. The receptors stem from a woman aged 30 to 39 in good health.

The V and J genes are TRBV29-1 and TRBJ2-2, with D possibly TRBD1 on 5 matching bases. This CDR3 has 14 residues. Germline CDR1 reads SQVTM; CDR2 reads ANQGSEA. The CDR3: CTVLGLSNTGELFF. The CDR3 DNA reads as TGCACCGTCTTGGGGCTTTCGAACACCGGGGAGCTGTTTTTT.

The chain links TRBV9 to TRBJ1-3; D ambiguous. Germline CDR1 and CDR2: SGDLS and YYNGEE. V was clipped by 4 bases and J by 0 bases, with 20 bases between them. The CDR3 is 18 amino acids. CDR3 sequence: CASSREAALESSGNTIYF. CDR3 in DNA: TGTGCCAGCAGCCGCGAGGCAGCCCTAGAGAGCTCTGGAAACACCATATATTTT. The full variable domain, in which reference TRBV9 and TRBJ1-3 provide the parts outside the CDR3, is DSGVTQTPKHLITATGQRVTLRCSPRSGDLSVYWYQQSLDQGLQFLIQYYNGEERAKGNILERFSAQQFPDLHSELNLSSLELGDSALYFCASSREAALESSGNTIYFGEGSWLTVV.

The rearrangement links TRBV25-1 to TRBJ1-1, with TRBD1 identical over 7 bases. This CDR3 has 14 residues. V lost 5 bases, J lost 1 base, and 4 bases stayed unmatched. Germline V CDR1 and CDR2: MGHDK, SYGVNS. The CDR3 DNA is TGTGCCAGCAGTTCCGGGACAGAGAACACTGAAGCTTTCTTT. The encoded protein is CASSSGTENTEAFF. The variable domain in full, with the rest retrieved from reference TRBV25-1 and TRBJ1-1, is EADIYQTPRYLVIGTGKKITLECSQTMGHDKMYWYQQDPGMELHLIHYSYGVNSTEKGDLSSESTVSRIRTEHFPLTLESARPSHTSQYLCASSSGTENTEAFFGQGTRLTVV.

CDR3 residues: CASGAGSKNIQYF. The CDR3 DNA follows: TGTGCCAGCGGGGCAGGGTCCAAAAACATTCAGTACTTC. The rearrangement joins TRBV27 to TRBJ2-4; D may be TRBD1 (5 bases). Trimming took 8 bases from V and 2 from J, leaving 10 bases between them. CDR1 is MNHEY and CDR2 is SMNVEV in the germline V gene (reference sequence). CDR3 length: 13 amino acids.

To note about this clone: In the same sample, other DNA sequences code for this CDR3. V usage is TRBV19 and J usage is TRBJ1-5; tentatively, D is TRBD1 (6 bases). The V end lost 5 bases, the J end lost 6 bases, and 11 bases lay between the germline ends. The length of the CDR3 is 13 residues. Germline loops: CDR1 LNHDA, CDR2 SQIVND (reference sequence). CDR3 sequence: CASSGGWGQPQHF. CDR3 DNA sequence: TGTGCCAGTAGTGGGGGCTGGGGTCAGCCCCAGCATTTT. Drawing the rest from reference TRBV19 and TRBJ1-5, the complete variable domain is DGGITQSPKYLFRKEGQNVTLSCEQNLNHDAMYWYRQDPGQGLRLIYYSQIVNDFQKGDIAEGYSVSREKKESFPLTVTSAQKNPTAFYLCASSGGWGQPQHFGDGTRLSIL.

The chain couples TRBV28 to TRBJ1-3; a possible D gene is TRBD1 (6 bases). The CDR3 length is 17 residues. Germline CDR1 reads MDHEN; CDR2 reads SYDVKM. With 10 bases removed from V and 2 bases from J, the gap between germline ends came to 24 bases. The CDR3 loop reads CATLPRMNRVAGNTIYF. Here the CDR3 DNA reads TGTGCCACTCTCCCCCGGATGAACAGGGTTGCTGGAAACACCATATATTTT.

The rearrangement links TRBV7-8 to TRBJ1-2, with a possible D match to TRBD1 (5 bases). The CDR3 covers 14 residues. CDR1 is SGHVS and CDR2 is FQNEAQ in the germline V gene. Trimming shortened V by 1 base and J by 5 bases, and 11 bases separated the two germline ends. The CDR3 nucleotides read TGTGCCAGCAGCTTAGGGGGCAGTCCTTATGGCTACACCTTC. Translation: CASSLGGSPYGYTF.

The chain uses TRBV10-2 and TRBJ2-3; D gene uncertain. Between the trimmed V and J ends, which lost 3 bases and 6 bases, there was a span of 13 bases. From germline, CDR1 is WSHSY and CDR2 SAAADI. This CDR3 region has 14 residues. In DNA, the CDR3 is TGCGCCAGCAGTGATATGACCCACGGGGATACGCAGTATTTT. Translation gives CASSDMTHGDTQYF.

This clone was found once. The chain joins TRBV11-2 to TRBJ2-6, with a possible D match to TRBD1 (6 bases). CDR1 is SGHAT, CDR2 FQNNGV, per germline. CDR3 length: 20 amino acids. V lost 0 bases, J lost 1 base, and 19 bases lay in between. The CDR3 nucleotides are TGTGCCAGCAGCTTAGAGAGGGGTCGCAGGGGATTATCTGGGGCCAACGTCCTGACTTTC. Its protein is CASSLERGRRGLSGANVLTF.

This clone was detected only once. The J gene is TRBJ2-7, the V gene TRBV6-5; TRBD1 matches at 9 bases. Germline trimming cut 2 bases from V and 3 bases from J; bases unmatched to any gene: 2. Germline lookup yields CDR1 MNHEY and CDR2 SVGAGI. The CDR3 is 14 amino acids. DNA for the CDR3: TGTGCCAGCAGTTACGGACAGGGGCACTACGAGCAGTACTTC. Translated, it gives CASSYGQGHYEQYF.

The chain joins TRBV20-1 to TRBJ2-1, with unresolved D. Germline values: CDR1 DFQATT, CDR2 SNEGSKA (reference sequence). The CDR3 extends over 11 amino acids. V was cut by 4 bases and J by 10 bases, with 11 bases left in between. For the CDR3, the DNA is TGCAGTGCTACACCTGGTTCGGAGCAGTTCTTC. Protein product: CSATPGSEQFF.

This clone has ten or more counts. The CDR3: CASSESPSGSPTSYEQYF. The CDR3, as DNA: TGTGCCAGCAGTGAATCCCCTAGCGGGAGCCCCACATCCTACGAGCAGTACTTC. The V and J genes are TRBV25-1 and TRBJ2-7; 10 bases agree with TRBD2. Trimming removed 1 base from V and 1 base from J; junction bases left unmatched: 10. Germline assignment: CDR1 MGHDK and CDR2 SYGVNS. CDR3 size: 18 residues.

The chain joins TRBV5-5 to TRBJ2-7, with 9 bases identical to TRBD1. CDR3 length: 13 amino acids. V lost 5 bases, J lost 2 bases, and 2 bases stayed unmatched. The germline V gene has CDR1 SGHKS and CDR2 YYEKEE (reference sequence). The CDR3 spells CASSRQGAYEQYF. CDR3 in DNA: TGTGCCAGCAGTAGACAGGGGGCCTACGAGCAGTACTTC.

As concerns this clone: An end of the junction differs from the germline gene, which may be a read error. The chain is built from TRBV7-2 and TRBJ2-7; the D gene is possibly TRBD2 (5 bases). This CDR3 has 13 residues. Germline V lookup: CDR1 SGHTA, CDR2 FQGNSA. The CDR3 bases are TGTGCCAGCAGCCCCGCGTTTGGTACTAGACCGAACTTC. Protein: CASSPAFGTRPNF.

This clone is a singleton in its sample. V and J are TRBV7-9 and TRBJ2-6; D is unresolved. The CDR3 loop spans 15 amino acids. The germline V gene encodes CDR1 SEHNR and CDR2 FQNEAQ (reference sequence). V was shortened by 5 bases and J by 4 bases, with 12 bases between the two germline ends. CDR3 amino acids: CASSQPKLGANVLTF. DNA of the CDR3: TGTGCCAGCAGCCAACCCAAACTAGGGGCCAACGTCCTGACTTTC.

The chain is built from TRBV5-4 and TRBJ2-7; TRBD2 agrees at 14 bases. Germline V gene sequence: CDR1 SGHNT, CDR2 YYREEE (reference sequence). This CDR3 has 18 amino acids. J was trimmed by 0 bases and V by 4 bases; bases with no gene match: 9. CDR3 region: CASSPRLGTSGGSYEQYF. The DNA for the CDR3 is TGTGCCAGCAGCCCTCGCCTCGGGACTAGCGGGGGCTCCTACGAGCAGTACTTC.

The chain joins TRBV7-9 to TRBJ2-5; possible D gene TRBD2, 6 bases. There are 15 residues in the CDR3. V was trimmed by 2 bases and J by 5 bases, leaving 15 bases between them. Per germline, CDR1 SEHNR and CDR2 FQNEAQ (reference sequence). The CDR3 sequence: CASSLRGTGLETQYF. The CDR3 nucleotides are TGTGCCAGCAGCTTACGGGGGACCGGGTTGGAGACCCAGTACTTC.

The rearrangement uses TRBV5-4 and TRBJ2-5; the D is unclear. Trimming removed 2 bases from V and 2 bases from J, with 10 bases in between. Germline-derived CDR1 and CDR2 are SGHNT and YYREEE (reference sequence). This CDR3 spans 14 amino acids. Written as DNA, the CDR3 is TGTGCCAGCAGCTTTAGGTCTCCGCAAGAGACCCAGTACTTC. It specifies CASSFRSPQETQYF.

The chain uses TRBV6-1 and TRBJ1-1; the D gene is possibly TRBD1 (6 bases). Germline V CDR1 and CDR2: MNHNS, SASEGT. The ends were cut back, 2 bases at V and 6 bases at J, with 7 bases in the middle. The CDR3 runs 12 residues. CDR3 loop: CASSETGPEAFF. As DNA, the CDR3 is TGTGCCAGCAGTGAAACAGGGCCTGAAGCTTTCTTT.